These 26 T cell receptor beta chains came from one sample sequenced in a study of T-cell memory formation after mild COVID-19. TCRdb reprocessed the 5' RACE reads with MiXCR, giving one entry per CDR3 protein. The data show some 490,000 distinct CDR3 sequences, around a sixth seen once. The sequenced sample consisted of PBMCs or a T cell subset sorted from them (not recorded which). These TCRs come from an adult woman who had mild COVID-19 (a few samples of this study predate the infection). Cell type and time point are not known.

This clonotype was observed a few times. CDR3 residues: CASSYGPLAKNIQYF. CDR3 DNA: TGTGCCAGCAGTTACGGACCCTTAGCCAAAAACATTCAGTACTTC. The chain is built from TRBV7-2 and TRBJ2-4; D unresolved. The CDR3 is 15 amino acids. Trimming took 6 bases from V and 0 from J, leaving 12 bases between them. Per the germline V gene, CDR1 is SGHTA and CDR2 is FQGNSA. The full variable domain, completed using reference TRBV7-2 and TRBJ2-4, is GAGVSQSPSNKVTEKGKDVELRCDPISGHTALYWYRQSLGQGLEFLIYFQGNSAPDKSGLPSDRFSAERTGGSVSTLTIQRTQQEDSAVYLCASSYGPLAKNIQYFGAGTRLSVL.

The chain combines TRBV12-3 or TRBV12-4 with TRBJ2-7; D is perhaps TRBD2 (6 bases). This CDR3 has 15 amino acids. V lost 2 bases and J 2 bases, leaving 13 bases between the germline ends. CDR3: CASSLMGGKTYEQYF. CDR3 nucleotides: TGTGCCAGCAGTTTAATGGGCGGGAAGACCTACGAGCAGTACTTC.

The chain couples TRBV9 to TRBJ1-1; 9 nucleotides align to TRBD1. This CDR3 contains 14 residues. The J segment lost 3 bases and the V segment lost 2 bases, leaving 2 bases of the junction unmatched. Germline V gene lookup returns CDR1 SGDLS and CDR2 YYNGEE. The CDR3 is CASSVWTGDTEAFF. CDR3 in DNA: TGTGCCAGCAGCGTCTGGACAGGGGACACTGAAGCTTTCTTT.

This clonotype was detected a few times. V is TRBV5-1 and J is TRBJ2-7; 7 bases are shared with TRBD2. CDR3 size: 16 residues. V shed 0 bases, J shed 2 bases, and the junction held 8 bases outside the gene matches. In germline, CDR1 is SGHRS, CDR2 YFSETQ. CDR3: CASSLEGSGGTYEQYF. In DNA, the CDR3 is TGCGCCAGCAGCTTGGAGGGTTCGGGGGGAACCTACGAGCAGTACTTC.

This chain links TRBV4-2 with TRBJ2-2; TRBD2 matches at 12 bases. CDR3 length equals 16 residues. The J segment lost 4 bases and the V segment lost 4 bases, leaving 4 bases of the junction unmatched. Germline CDR1 is LGHNA and CDR2 is YNFKEQ. This chain's CDR3 is CASSRSTSGSTGELFF. The CDR3 DNA reads TGTGCCAGCAGCCGTTCGACTAGCGGGAGCACCGGGGAGCTGTTTTTT.

This clonotype has more than one count but fewer than ten. CDR3 region: CSVEDKSPSAKNIQYF. The CDR3 DNA sequence: TGCAGCGTTGAAGATAAGTCCCCGTCCGCCAAAAACATTCAGTACTTC. This rearrangement joins TRBV29-1 to TRBJ2-4; D unclear. Looked up from germline, CDR1 is SQVTM and CDR2 is ANQGSEA. V lost 0 bases to trimming and J lost 1 base, with 13 bases between them. The CDR3 sequence is 16 residues long.

This clonotype was counted only a few times. The rearrangement links TRBV24-1 to TRBJ1-5, with 9 bases fitting TRBD1. Per the germline V gene, CDR1 is KGHDR and CDR2 is SFDVKD. The V gene end was trimmed by 6 bases and the J gene end by 2 bases; junction bases not matched to a gene: 7. The CDR3 length is 16 residues. CDR3 sequence: CATSPHDRGGNQPQHF. In DNA form, the CDR3 reads TGTGCCACCAGTCCACACGACAGGGGGGGCAATCAGCCCCAGCATTTT.

This sequence joins TRBV9 and TRBJ2-5; 8 nucleotides agree with TRBD2. This CDR3 contains 15 residues. Per germline, CDR1 SGDLS and CDR2 YYNGEE. The junction had 8 bases not matched to a gene; V was cut back by 4 bases and J by 3 bases. Written as DNA, the CDR3 is TGTGCCAGCAGCCCCCGTGGGCGGGAGGAAGAGACCCAGTACTTC. It codes for CASSPRGREEETQYF.

J is TRBJ2-1 and V is TRBV6-5, with 10 bases lining up with TRBD2. J was trimmed by 6 bases and V by 6 bases; bases with no gene match: 14. Germline CDR1 and CDR2: MNHEY and SVGAGI. The CDR3 has 17 residues. This CDR3 reads CASRRLGLADFGNEQFF. CDR3 nucleotide sequence: TGTGCCAGCAGGAGGCTTGGACTAGCGGATTTTGGCAATGAGCAGTTCTTC.

This clonotype was counted only a few times. The gene calls are TRBV12-3 or TRBV12-4 and TRBJ2-7; D gene ambiguous. Trimming took 10 bases from V and 0 from J, leaving 13 bases between them. The CDR3 is 13 amino acids. The DNA for the CDR3 is TGTGCCACCTCAACGCAAAGCTCCTACGAGCAGTACTTC. Protein product: CATSTQSSYEQYF.

V and J are TRBV28 and TRBJ2-3; D not certain. CDR1 and CDR2 from the germline V gene are MDHEN and SYDVKM. The length of the CDR3 is 11 residues. Trimming cost V 3 bases and J 11 bases, with 9 bases left between them. DNA for the CDR3: TGTGCCAGCAGTTTTGGAGACAAGCAGTATTTT. Amino acid sequence: CASSFGDKQYF.

The rearrangement links TRBV24-1 to TRBJ2-2; weak D call: TRBD1 (6 bases). Germline CDR1 KGHDR, CDR2 SFDVKD. Trimming cost V 9 bases and J 5 bases, with 15 bases left between them. The CDR3 contains 14 residues. The DNA of the CDR3 is TGTGCCACCGGCAGGGGTAGCCGAACCGGGGAGCTGTTTTTT. Translated: CATGRGSRTGELFF.

This clonotype has a count of ten or more. The rearrangement joins TRBV5-1 to TRBJ2-7; 10 bases map to TRBD2. This CDR3 is 15 amino acids long. The ends lost 0 bases at V and 3 bases at J; junction bases unmatched: 3. The germline V gene encodes CDR1 SGHRS and CDR2 YFSETQ. The CDR3 here is CASSLDPSGGYEQYF. Here the CDR3 DNA reads TGCGCCAGCAGCTTGGATCCTAGCGGGGGCTACGAGCAGTACTTC. The full variable domain, in which reference TRBV5-1 and TRBJ2-7 provide the parts outside the CDR3, is KAGVTQTPRYLIKTRGQQVTLSCSPISGHRSVSWYQQTPGQGLQFLFEYFSETQRNKGNFPGRFSGRQFSNSRSEMNVSTLELGDSALYLCASSLDPSGGYEQYFGPGTRLTVT.

The chain uses TRBV25-1 and TRBJ2-5, with D possibly being TRBD1 or TRBD2 (6 bases each). Trimming removed 4 bases from V and 5 bases from J, with 14 bases in between. This CDR3 comprises 14 residues. Germline values: CDR1 MGHDK, CDR2 SYGVNS. Here the CDR3 DNA reads TGTGCCAGCAGTGCCGAGGGGGGTTGGGAGACCCAGTACTTC. It encodes CASSAEGGWETQYF.

There are a few counts of this clonotype. The gene calls are TRBV29-1 and TRBJ2-5; 14 bases match TRBD2. CDR1 and CDR2 (germline): SQVTM, ANQGSEA. Trimming cost V 8 bases and J 4 bases; bases outside gene matches: 6. The CDR3 loop spans 14 amino acids. The CDR3 DNA is TGCAGCTCCGGACTAGCGGGAGGACGAGAGACCCAGTACTTC. It translates to CSSGLAGGRETQYF.

The chain employs TRBV15 and TRBJ2-1, with D possibly matching TRBD2 (6 bases). Trimming cost V 5 bases and J 4 bases, with 24 bases left between them. The CDR3 length is 18 residues. CDR1 and CDR2 from the germline V gene are LNHNV and YYDKDF (reference sequence). The CDR3 protein is CATSGRPETGLGYNEQFF. The CDR3 DNA reads as TGTGCCACCAGCGGGAGGCCGGAGACGGGACTGGGTTACAATGAGCAGTTCTTC.

The table lists this clonotype with a few counts. The gene calls are TRBV7-2 and TRBJ1-1, with D possibly being TRBD1 (5 bases). The CDR3 extends over 14 amino acids. V was pared by 3 bases and J by 2 bases, with 10 bases between. In germline, CDR1 is SGHTA, CDR2 FQGNSA. The CDR3 spells CASSFRQYNTEAFF. The CDR3 nucleotides read TGTGCCAGCAGCTTTCGACAGTATAACACTGAAGCTTTCTTT.

The chain uses TRBV19 and TRBJ1-1; no clear D. In germline, CDR1 is LNHDA, CDR2 SQIVND (reference sequence). The CDR3 runs to 13 residues. V lost 7 bases to trimming and J lost 1 base, with 10 bases between them. CDR3 protein: CASTFSRNTEAFF. In nucleotides, the CDR3 is TGTGCCAGTACTTTCTCGAGGAACACTGAAGCTTTCTTT.

Only a few counts were recorded for this clonotype. The chain employs TRBV18 and TRBJ2-1; TRBD2 matches at 11 bases. The germline V gene has CDR1 KGHSH and CDR2 LQKENI. The CDR3 has 13 amino acids. Trimming took 3 bases from V and 10 from J; bases not matched to a gene: 2. The CDR3 DNA is TGTGCCAGCTCACCTCGGACTAGCGGGGAGCAGTTCTTC. Residues: CASSPRTSGEQFF.

This clonotype has just one count. The rearrangement uses TRBV5-4 and TRBJ1-6; TRBD1 might be the D (6 bases). Germline V lookup: CDR1 SGHNT, CDR2 YYREEE (reference sequence). The CDR3 totals 17 residues. The ends were cut back, 4 bases at V and 1 base at J, with 15 bases in the middle. As DNA, the CDR3 is TGTGCCAGCAGCCTTGAAGGGGGTCGGTCCTATAATTCACCCCTCCACTTT. It yields the protein CASSLEGGRSYNSPLHF.

The V and J genes are TRBV9 and TRBJ2-3; 8 bases map to TRBD2. The CDR3 has 15 residues. With V trimmed by 2 bases and J by 0 bases, 2 bases remained unmatched. Germline loops: CDR1 SGDLS, CDR2 YYNGEE. The CDR3 protein is CASSVQRGSTDTQYF. CDR3 DNA: TGTGCCAGCAGCGTTCAGCGGGGGAGCACAGATACGCAGTATTTT.

The chain combines TRBV9 with TRBJ2-2; D might be TRBD2 (5 bases). The CDR3 is made up of 15 amino acids. Trimming stripped 0 bases from V and 7 bases from J, with 13 bases between. Germline loops: CDR1 SGDLS, CDR2 YYNGEE. CDR3 protein: CASSVGGTAGGELFF. CDR3 DNA sequence: TGTGCCAGCAGCGTAGGGGGAACCGCGGGCGGGGAGCTGTTTTTT.

This chain connects TRBV6-1 to TRBJ2-2, with D possibly being TRBD1 or TRBD2 (5 bases each). The CDR3 is made up of 13 amino acids. Germline CDR1 MNHNS, CDR2 SASEGT. V lost 7 bases to trimming and J lost 6 bases, with 12 bases between them. CDR3 sequence (DNA): TGTGCCAGCAACGAATGGGGGTCCGGGGAGCTGTTTTTT. Translated, it gives CASNEWGSGELFF.

In its sample, this clonotype was seen a few times. The chain carries TRBV27 and TRBJ2-7; D possibly corresponds to TRBD2 (7 bases). Deletions cut 7 bases from V and 5 bases from J, with 12 bases between. The V gene's germline CDR1 is MNHEY and CDR2 SMNVEV (reference sequence). The CDR3 totals 12 residues. CDR3 nucleotide sequence: TGTGCCAGCATCCTAGGGGGGGACGAGCAGTACTTC. Residues: CASILGGDEQYF.

CDR3 coding DNA: TGTGCCAGCAGGGGGCATTTGGGGGACGTAGAGACCCAGTACTTC. It is translated as CASRGHLGDVETQYF. V usage is TRBV5-6 and J usage is TRBJ2-5, with D perhaps TRBD1 or TRBD2 (5 bases each). V lost 5 bases, J lost 4 bases, and 18 bases lay in between. Germline-derived CDR1 and CDR2 are SGHDT and YYEEEE. The length of the CDR3 is 15 residues.

This clonotype was recorded a few times. The genes are TRBV20-1 and TRBJ2-7, with D maybe TRBD2 (5 bases). V lost 5 bases and J 4 bases, leaving 15 bases between the germline ends. Germline CDR1 reads DFQATT; CDR2 reads SNEGSKA (reference sequence). CDR3 length equals 13 residues. The DNA of the CDR3 is TGCAGTGCTTTTCTAAGACTACCGTACGAGCAGTACTTC. Translated: CSAFLRLPYEQYF.